A single sample is the source of the 9 T cell receptor beta chains below, sequenced in a study of blood T cells in healthy people across ages. The use of a sample-barcoded 5' primer and a J-beta primer mix characterized a second PCR of roughly 6 to 12 cycles. TCRdb used MiXCR to reprocess the 5' RACE reads, holding one entry per CDR3 protein. The table records fewer than 2,000,000 distinct CDR3 sequences, 30% to 40% of them present only once. The source material was blood. These receptor sequences come from a human donor in good health.

This clonotype has just a few counts. The chain couples TRBV6-6 to TRBJ1-1; 8 nucleotides line up with TRBD1. The germline V gene has CDR1 MNHNY and CDR2 SVGAGI (reference sequence). This CDR3 is built from 15 residues. V was pared by 0 bases and J by 3 bases, with 3 bases of the junction left unmatched. Here the CDR3 DNA reads TGTGCCAGCAGTTACTCGGCCAGGGGGCACACTGAAGCTTTCTTT. It encodes CASSYSARGHTEAFF.

The count of this clonotype is one. The chain recombines TRBV2 with TRBJ2-7; 8 bases fit TRBD1. J lost 2 bases, V lost 5 bases, and 8 bases had no gene match. Germline CDR1 SNHLY, CDR2 FYNNEI. This CDR3 has 15 amino acids. CDR3 region: CASSKDREFTYEQYF. DNA of the CDR3: TGTGCCAGCAGTAAGGACAGGGAGTTCACCTACGAGCAGTACTTC.

The V and J genes are TRBV4-3 and TRBJ1-2; D might be TRBD1 (6 bases). CDR1 is LGHNA and CDR2 is YSLEER in the germline V gene. CDR3 length: 15 amino acids. Trimming took 0 bases from V and 3 from J, leaving 11 bases between them. For the CDR3, the DNA is TGCGCCAGCAGCCAAGAAGACAGGATCCACTATGGCTACACCTTC. This sequence encodes CASSQEDRIHYGYTF.

This clonotype has just a few counts. The rearrangement uses TRBV20-1 and TRBJ2-7; 8 positions agree with TRBD2. After removal of 2 bases from V and 6 bases from J, the junction contained 12 bases not matched to a gene. The CDR3 is made up of 15 amino acids. Per germline, CDR1 DFQATT and CDR2 SNEGSKA (reference sequence). In nucleotides, the CDR3 is TGCAGTGCTAGAAAGCTCGGGGGGGACCTCTTCGAGCAGTACTTC. Its protein is CSARKLGGDLFEQYF.

In this sample, this clonotype turned up many times. The genes are TRBV29-1 and TRBJ2-3; D is undetermined. V lost 4 bases and J lost 6, with 8 bases in between. CDR3 size: 11 residues. From germline, CDR1 is SQVTM and CDR2 ANQGSEA. In nucleotides, the CDR3 is TGCAGCGTTGTCCTATCGGATACGCAGTATTTT. This gives the protein CSVVLSDTQYF.

This clonotype came up a few times. This chain joins TRBV12-3 or TRBV12-4 and TRBJ2-5; the D is unclear. V was clipped by 4 bases and J by 5 bases, with 11 bases between them. The CDR3 totals 13 residues. DNA of the CDR3: TGTGCCAGCAGTTCAGACATTCCGGAGACCCAGTACTTC. Amino acids: CASSSDIPETQYF.

This clonotype was picked up a small number of times. The chain links TRBV10-3 to TRBJ2-1, with 12 bases that match TRBD2. Germline CDR1 ENHRY, CDR2 SYGVKD. This CDR3 comprises 20 residues. Trimming removed 0 bases from V and 9 bases from J; junction bases left unmatched: 18. The CDR3: CAISESSGTSGRRPPGEQFF. The CDR3 nucleotides are TGTGCCATCAGTGAGTCGAGCGGGACTAGCGGGCGGAGACCCCCGGGTGAGCAGTTCTTC.

This chain uses TRBV7-8 with TRBJ1-1, with TRBD1 as a possible D gene (5 bases). Germline CDR1 is SGHVS and CDR2 is FQNEAQ. V dropped 2 bases and J dropped 8 bases, with 21 bases sitting between them. The CDR3 extends over 16 amino acids. The CDR3 here is CASSLSGAGRRTEAFF. CDR3 sequence (DNA): TGTGCCAGCAGCTTATCCGGGGCAGGGCGGCGGACCGAAGCTTTCTTT.

Notes on this clonotype: Sequence at one end of the junction differs from germline and may be a read error. The J gene is TRBJ2-1, the V gene TRBV27; no firm D call. This CDR3 comprises 12 residues. From germline, CDR1 is MNHEY and CDR2 SMNVEV (reference sequence). For the CDR3, the DNA is TGTGCCAGCATTTTAGGGTACAATGAGCAGTTCTTC. It encodes CASILGYNEQFF.